What follows are 5 T cell receptor beta chains derived from one specimen sequenced in a study of T cell responses to AZD1222 COVID-19 vaccine. TCRdb keeps only in-frame clones here, not all; method: immunoSEQ multiplex PCR. The repertoire holds around 160,000 clones, with 75% to 95% as singletons. The sample was peripheral blood, taken on day 0 of MenACWY control vaccination. These receptors all come from an adult in good health.

This rearrangement joins TRBV30 to TRBJ1-1, with TRBD1 matching 8 bases. CDR3 length: 18 amino acids. V lost 2 bases and J lost 5; bases outside the gene matches: 19. The germline gives CDR1 GTSNPN, CDR2 SVGIG (reference sequence). The CDR3 sequence is CAWSRFAGGALFRTEAFF. CDR3 DNA sequence: TGTGCCTGGAGTAGGTTCGCAGGGGGCGCTTTATTCCGGACTGAAGCTTTCTTT.

V usage is TRBV7-2 and J usage is TRBJ1-2; 8 bases match TRBD1. J gave up 5 bases and V 0 bases, and 8 bases lay outside the gene matches. This CDR3 is 16 amino acids long. Germline V gives CDR1 SGHTA, CDR2 FQGNSA. DNA of the CDR3: TGTGCCAGCAGCTTAGCCTCCGGACAGGGACCGTATGGCTACACCTTC. Protein: CASSLASGQGPYGYTF.

V usage is TRBV7-9 and J usage is TRBJ1-5; TRBD1 might be the D (5 bases). V was pared by 1 base and J by 7 bases, with 11 bases between. The CDR3 spans 14 residues. Germline CDR1 reads SEHNR; CDR2 reads FQNEAQ (reference sequence). The CDR3 sequence is CASSLGPGIQPQHF. The CDR3 region has the DNA TGTGCCAGCAGCTTAGGGCCAGGGATCCAGCCCCAGCATTTT.

The chain is built from TRBV5-1 and TRBJ2-7, with TRBD1 identical over 9 bases. V was pared by 4 bases and J by 0 bases, with 5 bases of the junction left unmatched. The length of the CDR3 is 15 residues. From germline, CDR1 is SGHRS and CDR2 YFSETQ. Here the CDR3 reads CASSPTGGNSYEQYF. DNA for the CDR3: TGCGCCAGCAGCCCAACAGGGGGCAACTCCTACGAGCAGTACTTC. The full variable domain, its missing parts supplied by reference TRBV5-1 and TRBJ2-7, is KAGVTQTPRYLIKTRGQQVTLSCSPISGHRSVSWYQQTPGQGLQFLFEYFSETQRNKGNFPGRFSGRQFSNSRSEMNVSTLELGDSALYLCASSPTGGNSYEQYFGPGTRLTVT.

The gene calls are TRBV12-3 or TRBV12-4 and TRBJ2-1, with D hard to call. CDR3 length equals 13 residues. V lost 2 bases to trimming and J lost 6 bases, with 8 bases between them. DNA of the CDR3: TGTGCCAGCAGTTTAAGGTGGCGCAATGAGCAGTTCTTC. Translating it yields CASSLRWRNEQFF.